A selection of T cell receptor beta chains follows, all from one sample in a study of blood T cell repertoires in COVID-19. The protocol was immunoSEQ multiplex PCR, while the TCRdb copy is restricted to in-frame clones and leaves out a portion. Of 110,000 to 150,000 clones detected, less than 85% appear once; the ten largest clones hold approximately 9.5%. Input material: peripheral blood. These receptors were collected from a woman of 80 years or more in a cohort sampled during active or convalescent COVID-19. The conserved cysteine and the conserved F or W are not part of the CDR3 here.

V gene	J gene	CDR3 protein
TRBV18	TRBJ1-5	ASSPAGTGAIPQPQH
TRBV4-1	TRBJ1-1	ASSPPISRSRVNTEAF
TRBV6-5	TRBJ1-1	ASSYLGVAF
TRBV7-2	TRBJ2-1	ASSLDGSRGSFGEQF
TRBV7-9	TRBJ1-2	ASRGQGGSDGYT
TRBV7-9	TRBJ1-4	ASSLEGRRDEKLF
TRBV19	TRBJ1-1	ASSSWGTGGTEAF
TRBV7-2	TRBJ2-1	ASSLPPGGMYEQF
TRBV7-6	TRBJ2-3	ASSHPGARGNTQY
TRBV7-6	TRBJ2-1	ASSQRGQGSYNEQF
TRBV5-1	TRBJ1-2	ASSLGQGSYGYT
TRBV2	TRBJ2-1	ASSELRGRYNEQF
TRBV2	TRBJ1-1	ASSVRPGGTEAF
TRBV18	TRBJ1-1	ASSPQGVGLDTEAF
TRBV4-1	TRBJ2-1	ASTPTAGVSNEQF
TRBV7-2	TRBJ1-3	ASSHNSSPGNTIY
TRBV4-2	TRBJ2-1	ASSPGASVGANEQF
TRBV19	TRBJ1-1	ASSGTGANTEAF
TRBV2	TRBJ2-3	ASRPGLASDTQY
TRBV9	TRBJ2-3	ASSSRLVDTQY
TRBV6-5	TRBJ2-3	ASRGLAGEDTQY
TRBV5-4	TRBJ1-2	ASSLASQGINYGYT
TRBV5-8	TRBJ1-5	ASSLGRGFGAQH
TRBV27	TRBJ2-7	ASSSAVGGSYEQY
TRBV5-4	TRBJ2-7	ASSLDSTGIIDEQY
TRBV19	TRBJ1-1	ASSDGVNTEAF
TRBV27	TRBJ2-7	ASTGTNGYEQY
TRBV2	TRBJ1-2	ATLPTGWGVGYT
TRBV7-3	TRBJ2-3	ASSLLAGSSTDTQY
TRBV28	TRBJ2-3	ASSFRGRTDTQY
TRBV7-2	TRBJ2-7	ASSLVRLVWNGVYEQY
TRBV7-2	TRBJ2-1	ASSVRGAGTTYNEQF
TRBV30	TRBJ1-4	AWRLGQGFGKLF
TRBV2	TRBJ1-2	ASSRDSTRSNYGYT
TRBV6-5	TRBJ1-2	ASSLDRRYGYT
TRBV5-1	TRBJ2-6	ASSLSPLTGKPGANVLT
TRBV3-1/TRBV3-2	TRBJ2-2	ASSQGSGGAHGELF
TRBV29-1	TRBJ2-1	SVSGLVYNEQF
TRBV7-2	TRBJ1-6	ASSLVDKSPLH
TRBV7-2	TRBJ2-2	ASSLVVWANGELF
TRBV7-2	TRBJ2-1	ASSLVLSAGPYNEQF
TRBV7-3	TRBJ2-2	ASSLLVSRRVDTGELF
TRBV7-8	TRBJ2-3	ASSFPLGSSGGSPVMDTQY
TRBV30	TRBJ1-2	AWSAQGIDGYT
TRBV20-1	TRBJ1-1	SAIDRQLMNTEAF
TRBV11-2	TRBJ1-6	ASSPPRTGAPGSPLH
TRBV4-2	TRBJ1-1	ASSNGQGYTEAF
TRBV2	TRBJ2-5	ASFTFPRETQY
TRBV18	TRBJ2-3	ASSPFGLAGTDTQY
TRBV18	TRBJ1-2	ASSPKLTPSGAYGYT
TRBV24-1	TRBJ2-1	ATSRSFYNEQF